The 14 T cell receptor beta chains below were found in one sample sequenced in a study of human thymus T cells. The assay was immunoSEQ multiplex PCR, and TCRdb's table has in-frame clones only and misses some. Among some 120,000 clones listed, around 94% were seen once. Corrective cardiac operations yielded the resected thymus tissue. The sample was thymus tissue. The receptors shown here come from a boy in the first two years of life with a congenital heart defect but otherwise immunologically healthy.

The genes are TRBV27 and TRBJ2-5; D is ambiguous. This CDR3 has 11 residues. V lost 9 bases and J 5 bases, leaving 10 bases between the germline ends. The V gene's germline CDR1 is MNHEY and CDR2 SMNVEV (reference sequence). CDR3 residues: CASLDRETQYF. In nucleotides, the CDR3 is TGTGCCAGTCTAGATAGGGAGACCCAGTACTTC.

The CDR3 reads CASSQGGQGRPYEQYF. As DNA, the CDR3 is TGCGCCAGCAGCCAAGGGGGACAGGGCCGCCCCTACGAGCAGTACTTC. The chain is built from TRBV4-1 and TRBJ2-7; TRBD1 agrees at 9 bases. Germline V gene sequence: CDR1 MGHRA, CDR2 YSYEKL. The V gene end was trimmed by 1 base and the J gene end by 2 bases; junction bases not matched to a gene: 6. The CDR3 runs 16 residues.

This chain's CDR3 is CASSQHMGQANVLTF. CDR3 DNA: TGCGCCAGCAGCCAACACATGGGGCAGGCCAACGTCCTGACTTTC. This chain links TRBV4-3 with TRBJ2-6, with D perhaps matching TRBD1 (5 bases). CDR3 length: 15 residues. Germline V gene sequence: CDR1 LGHNA, CDR2 YSLEER. With 2 bases removed from V and 6 bases from J, the gap between germline ends came to 11 bases.

This clone was recorded only once. In the same sample, other DNA sequences code for this CDR3. This chain uses TRBV5-1 with TRBJ2-7; D remains ambiguous. Germline CDR1 reads SGHRS; CDR2 reads YFSETQ. The V end lost 0 bases, the J end lost 4 bases, and 5 bases lay between the germline ends. The CDR3 covers 12 residues. CDR3: CASSLEGYEQYF. CDR3 in DNA: TGCGCCAGCAGCTTGGAGGGTTACGAGCAGTACTTC.

The V call is TRBV4-3, the J call TRBJ2-3; D is unclear. CDR1 LGHNA and CDR2 YSLEER come from the germline V gene. Trimming left V 4 bases short and J 4 bases short, with 9 bases between. The CDR3 contains 13 residues. CDR3 protein: CASSRSAADTQYF. CDR3 nucleotides: TGCGCCAGCAGCCGGTCGGCTGCAGATACGCAGTATTTT.

Here the CDR3 reads CASSGTGTGDSEAFF. In nucleotides, the CDR3 is TGCGCCAGCAGCGGAACCGGGACAGGGGATTCTGAAGCTTTCTTT. The rearrangement links TRBV5-1 to TRBJ1-1, with 10 bases matching TRBD1. The CDR3 is made up of 15 amino acids. Germline lookup yields CDR1 SGHRS and CDR2 YFSETQ. V gave up 4 bases and J gave up 6 bases; unmatched junction bases: 9.

V is TRBV4-2 and J is TRBJ1-1, with D possibly TRBD1 on 6 matching bases. Trimming shortened V by 1 base and J by 1 base, and 10 bases separated the two germline ends. This CDR3 has 15 amino acids. Germline-derived CDR1 and CDR2 are LGHNA and YNFKEQ. The CDR3 loop is CASSQGARGNTEAFF. The CDR3 coding sequence is TGTGCCAGCAGCCAAGGGGCCAGGGGGAACACTGAAGCTTTCTTT.

This chain connects TRBV4-1 to TRBJ1-5; 7 bases align to TRBD1. CDR1 MGHRA and CDR2 YSYEKL come from the germline V gene. This CDR3 has 15 amino acids. The J segment lost 2 bases and the V segment lost 4 bases, leaving 5 bases of the junction unmatched. This CDR3 reads CASSLGQSRNQPQHF. The CDR3 DNA reads TGCGCCAGCAGCCTGGGACAGTCACGCAATCAGCCCCAGCATTTT.

The V call is TRBV18, the J call TRBJ2-1, with 7 positions matching TRBD2. The CDR3 runs 16 residues. The J segment lost 7 bases and the V segment lost 4 bases, leaving 13 bases of the junction unmatched. Germline V lookup: CDR1 KGHSH, CDR2 LQKENI. The CDR3 is CASSREGIGFKNEQFF. The CDR3 DNA sequence: TGTGCCAGCTCACGGGAGGGTATTGGTTTTAAAAATGAGCAGTTCTTC.

This clone was recorded only once. Sequence at one end of the junction differs from germline and may be a read error. The chain recombines TRBV28 with TRBJ1-6; D ambiguous. The V gene's germline CDR1 is MDHEN and CDR2 SYDVKM. This CDR3 region has 17 residues. The CDR3 loop is CASSLLRVGEKNSPLHF. In nucleotides, the CDR3 is TGTGCCAGCAGCTTATTGCGGGTTGGGGAAAAAAATTCACCCCTCCACTTT.

This rearrangement joins TRBV28 to TRBJ1-3; D unclear. Per germline, CDR1 MDHEN and CDR2 SYDVKM. This CDR3 region has 18 residues. V was shortened by 2 bases and J by 4 bases, with 21 bases between the two germline ends. The CDR3 is CASSLGASGIWSGNTIYF. The CDR3 coding sequence is TGTGCCAGCAGTTTAGGCGCTTCGGGGATCTGGTCCGGAAACACCATATATTTT.

J is TRBJ1-2 and V is TRBV5-1; 7 bases are a match to TRBD1. The CDR3 covers 15 residues. CDR1 and CDR2 from the germline V gene are SGHRS and YFSETQ. V was pared by 2 bases and J by 3 bases, with 7 bases of the junction left unmatched. The CDR3 DNA reads TGCGCCAGCAGCTTAACAGGGGAAACTTACTATGGCTACACCTTC. This translates into CASSLTGETYYGYTF.

This chain connects TRBV30 to TRBJ1-5; D ambiguous. The germline V and J ends were trimmed by 2 bases and 0 bases, with 11 bases remaining between them. CDR1 is GTSNPN and CDR2 is SVGIG in the germline V gene (reference sequence). The CDR3 spans 15 residues. The CDR3 loop reads CAWSHSLLSNQPQHF. The CDR3 DNA reads TGTGCCTGGAGTCACAGCTTACTTAGCAATCAGCCCCAGCATTTT.

The V gene is TRBV19, the J gene TRBJ2-3, with D tentatively TRBD1 (5 bases). This CDR3 contains 15 residues. Germline CDR1 is LNHDA and CDR2 is SQIVND (reference sequence). V was clipped by 3 bases and J by 3 bases, with 13 bases between them. The CDR3 DNA is TGTGCCAGTAGTATGGAGTCAGGGCGTACAGATACGCAGTATTTT. Its translation: CASSMESGRTDTQYF.